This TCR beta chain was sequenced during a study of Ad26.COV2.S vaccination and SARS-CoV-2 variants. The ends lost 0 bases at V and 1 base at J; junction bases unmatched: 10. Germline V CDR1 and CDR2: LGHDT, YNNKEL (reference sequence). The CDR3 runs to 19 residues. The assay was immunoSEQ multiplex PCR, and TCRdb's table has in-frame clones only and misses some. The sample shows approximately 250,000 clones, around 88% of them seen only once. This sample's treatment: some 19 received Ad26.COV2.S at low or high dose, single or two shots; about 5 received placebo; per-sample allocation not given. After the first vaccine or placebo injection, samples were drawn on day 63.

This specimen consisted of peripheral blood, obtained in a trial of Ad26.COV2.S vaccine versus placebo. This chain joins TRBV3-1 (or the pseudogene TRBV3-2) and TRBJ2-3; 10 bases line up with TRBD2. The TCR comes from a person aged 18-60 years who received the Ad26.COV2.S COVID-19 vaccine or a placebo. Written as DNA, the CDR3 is TGTGCCAGCAGCCAAGATCGGCTAGCGGGAGAGGGGGGCACAGATACGCAGTATTTT. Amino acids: CASSQDRLAGEGGTDTQYF.